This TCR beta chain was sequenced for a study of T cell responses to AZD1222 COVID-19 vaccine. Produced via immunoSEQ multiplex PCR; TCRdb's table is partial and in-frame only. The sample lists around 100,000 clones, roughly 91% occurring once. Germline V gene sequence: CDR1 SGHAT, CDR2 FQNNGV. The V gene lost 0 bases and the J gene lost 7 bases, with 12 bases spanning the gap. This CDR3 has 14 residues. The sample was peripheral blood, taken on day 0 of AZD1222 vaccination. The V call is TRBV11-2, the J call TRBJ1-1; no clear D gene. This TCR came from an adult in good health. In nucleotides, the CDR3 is TGTGCCAGCAGCTTAGAAGCCAGAGCCCTTGAAGCTTTCTTT. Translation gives CASSLEARALEAFF.